These 5 T cell receptor beta chains came from one sample sequenced in a study of breast tumors, draining lymph nodes, adjacent tissues. The lymph nodes were axillary draining lymph nodes from breast cancer patients. TCRdb fed the multiplex PCR reads into MiXCR, producing one record per CDR3 protein. In the table there are about 200,000 distinct CDR3 sequences, around 29% of which are singletons. The sample was axillary lymph node tissue. The receptors originated from a female donor with breast cancer. Some clones in this sample may be carry-over from other donors' samples.

CDR3 region: CASSQDFRSGDNNEQFF. CDR3 DNA: TGTGCCAGCAGCCAAGATTTTAGATCGGGGGACAACAATGAGCAGTTCTTC. The V call is TRBV3-1, the J call TRBJ2-1; D could derive from TRBD1 or TRBD2 (6 bases each). The CDR3 has 17 residues. Germline assignment: CDR1 LGHDT and CDR2 YNNKEL (reference sequence). Trimming shortened V by 0 bases and J by 5 bases, and 17 bases separated the two germline ends.

The sample holds a few counts of this clonotype. The chain couples TRBV6-5 to TRBJ2-1, with D uncertain. CDR1 and CDR2 from the germline V gene are MNHEY and SVGAGI. The ends were cut back, 3 bases at V and 2 bases at J, with 8 bases in the middle. The length of the CDR3 is 14 residues. CDR3 DNA: TGTGCCAGCAGTTATGATACTACCTACAATGAGCAGTTCTTC. Translation gives CASSYDTTYNEQFF.

A note on this clonotype: The DNA is left out, because the CDR3 cannot be placed on it with certainty; the CDR3 is given as TCRdb lists it. This rearrangement joins TRBV7-7 to TRBJ2-5; no check of the table's D call, TRBD2, against the DNA was made. The germline V gene has CDR1 SSHAT and CDR2 FNYEAQ (reference sequence). With termini counted, the CDR3 has 19 amino acids. CDR3 in amino acids: CASSPLCSVEEGLEETQYF.

This clonotype has a count of ten or more. V gene TRBV7-9 combines with J gene TRBJ1-4; D possibly corresponds to TRBD1 (5 bases). Germline loops: CDR1 SEHNR, CDR2 FQNEAQ (reference sequence). The CDR3 totals 14 residues. V dropped 1 base and J dropped 7 bases, with 10 bases sitting between them. This chain's CDR3 is CASSLVGAGEKLFF. The CDR3 nucleotides read TGTGCCAGCAGCTTAGTAGGGGCGGGTGAAAAACTGTTTTTT.

This clonotype was found many times. The rearrangement joins TRBV2 to TRBJ2-5, with a weak D call TRBD2 (6 bases). The germline gives CDR1 SNHLY, CDR2 FYNNEI. The length of the CDR3 is 17 residues. Trimming shortened V by 4 bases and J by 0 bases, and 18 bases separated the two germline ends. This chain's CDR3 is CASSGGERVPNQETQYF. The CDR3, as DNA: TGTGCCAGCAGTGGGGGCGAGCGGGTACCCAACCAAGAGACCCAGTACTTC.